What follows describes a single T cell receptor beta chain. This receptor's antigen is unknown. Base quality data are lacking; no much larger clone is found one base away. This specimen's treatment or condition label, per the study, means: oral pan-JAK inhibitor, 5-10 mg twice daily. Lesional scalp punch biopsies and peripheral blood were collected from alopecia areata patients. PBMCs were separated by density centrifugation and stained for CD3, CD4 and CD8, after which CD4+ and CD8+ T cells were sorted on a FACSAria. The cysteine opens and the phenylalanine closes a CDR3 of 12 amino acids. Of the read, only the CDR3 DNA is kept; its 36 bases are in frame from base 1. The germline V gene (reference sequence) sets CDR1 to GTSNPN and CDR2 to SVGIG. The V end loses 3 bases and the J end loses 0 bases, and a stretch of 5 bases separates them. This sample stems from a study of CD8+ T cells in alopecia areata (dated by TCRdb to between 2017 and 2018). Broadly, across the study: The treated patients took part in an open-label pilot trial in which moderate-to-severe alopecia areata was treated with oral tofacitinib at 5 to 10 mg twice daily. Amplification of TCRbeta CDR3 regions was done by immunoSEQ multiplex PCR using 35 Vbeta forward primers and 13 Jbeta reverse primers. RNA was extracted with the PAXgene miRNA kit for fixed scalp, the miRNeasy kit for PBMCs, and the RNeasy kit for mouse skin. For the treated patients, the SALT score, which quantifies what percentage of scalp surface area is affected, served as the measure of disease severity. High-throughput TCRbeta sequencing was used to examine T cell clonal expansion in alopecia areata in both the C3H/HeJ mouse model and human patients. Tofacitinib-treated patients had biopsies at baseline and at 4 and 24 weeks of treatment, with a later scalp biopsy in several patients. Scalp clonality was compared among normal scalp (n=4), patchy alopecia areata scalp (n=8), and alopecia totalis/universalis scalp (n=8). Patients received tofacitinib for 6 to 18 months and were then followed off drug for 6 months to check for delayed response and recurrence. In humans, TCRbeta sequencing was performed on scalp tissue and on sorted CD4+ and CD8+ peripheral blood T cells from healthy controls and from patients with patchy or totalis/universalis alopecia areata.

Library creation used the immunoSEQ multiplex PCR assay. For TCR sequencing, RNA was extracted from every sample and reverse transcribed into cDNA to serve as template. First-strand cDNA was synthesized using SuperScript III with a 2:1 mix of oligo-dT and random hexamers. Amplification bias was assessed with a synthetic immune receptor repertoire, and residual bias was removed computationally. Per the source publication's procedure: Raw reads were preprocessed for error removal, and CDR3 was defined according to IMGT conventions as running from the conserved cysteine to phenylalanine. Clonality was computed by normalizing Shannon entropy by log2 of the number of productive unique TCRs and subtracting the result from 1. Scalp TCRbeta sequences were cross-referenced with sorted blood CD4 and CD8 repertoires so that the CD4 or CD8 identity of scalp clones could be inferred. Drawn from immuneACCESS, this table holds only the in-frame rearrangements with V and J called that TCRdb kept. Clones are partly lost; checked studies trace under half to an unresolved V gene and leave the rest unexplained. Clone size and the V and J calls come from that table; the DNA yielded D and trimming. This sample is represented by 150,000 to 200,000 clones; roughly 70% of them were singletons. The ten largest clones represent about 1.3% of the sample.

What the research found in general, with its limitations: Higher clonality and more expanded CD8+ clones were observed in lesional scalp than in normal scalp, particularly in alopecia totalis/universalis, a finding suggestive of antigenic drive. Many expanded lesional clones persisted in scalp and blood during tofacitinib treatment, which may partly explain relapse after stopping treatment. The treated cohort was small, with a single nonresponder, so links between baseline CD8+ expansion and response need larger studies. With tofacitinib, both scalp clonality and the number of expanded CD8+ clones among the top 100 scalp clones went down significantly. Shared TCR sequences between patients were less evident than in mice, which may be partly attributable to HLA diversity in the patient population. Resident alphabeta T cells in normal human skin are also sequenced, complicating scalp TCR repertoire analysis, unlike mouse skin dominated by gammadelta T cells.

The receptor's source is a human donor with alopecia areata. The chain uses TRBV30 and TRBJ1-1, with the D segment identity uncertain. Specimen: CD4+ T cells sorted from blood, collected at approximately week 49, from a patient treated with tofacitinib. The CDR3 sequence is CAWRRLNTEAFF. The nucleotides are TGTGCCTGGAGGAGGTTGAACACTGAAGCTTTCTTT.